This is a list of T cell receptor beta chains from one sample in a study of beta chain features in type 1 diabetes. Assay used: immunoSEQ multiplex PCR; TCRdb lists only in-frame clones, some missing. The table shows about 150,000 clones, with 10% to 13% occurring only once. The sample was central memory CD4+ T cells from blood. These receptors came from a young man with type 1 diabetes. Both conserved end residues are part of each CDR3. The D gene is left open where the match is weak. Clone size is shown for a subset of rows, as once, few, many or a class of expanded clone.

d_call,clone_size,j_call,v_call,cdr3_nt,cdr3_aa
TRBD1,-,TRBJ2-7,TRBV2,TGTGCCAGCAGTGGGTTAGGACAGGGGGTCTCCTACGAGCAGTACTTC,CASSGLGQGVSYEQYF
-,-,TRBJ2-1,TRBV25-1,TGTGCCAGCAGTGAATTAAGGGGCAGCGCCTACAATGAGCAGTTCTTC,CASSELRGSAYNEQFF
-,few,TRBJ2-1,TRBV10-3,TGTGCCATCAGTGAACCCCGTCGGTTGGAGCAGTTCTTC,CAISEPRRLEQFF
TRBD1,-,TRBJ2-2,TRBV7-2,TGTGCCAGCACCACTATGGACAGGGTGAACACCGGGGAGCTGTTTTTT,CASTTMDRVNTGELFF
TRBD2,few,TRBJ2-7,TRBV4-2,TGTGCCAGCAGCCGGACTAGCGAGAACAAGCAGTACTTC,CASSRTSENKQYF
-,few,TRBJ2-6,TRBV2,TGTGCCAGCAGTGTGGGGGCTGCCGGGGCCAACGTCCTGACTTTC,CASSVGAAGANVLTF
TRBD2,-,TRBJ2-5,TRBV6-6,TGTGCCAGCAGTTACGCTAGCGGGAGCAGTGAGACCCAGTACTTC,CASSYASGSSETQYF
-,few,TRBJ1-1,TRBV11-2,TGTGCCAGCAGCACAGAGAACACTGAAGCTTTCTTT,CASSTENTEAFF
TRBD1,few,TRBJ2-7,TRBV7-6,TGTGCCAGCAGCTTAAAACCGGGACAGGGTCCCTACGAGCAGTACTTC,CASSLKPGQGPYEQYF
TRBD1,-,TRBJ2-7,TRBV7-2,TGTGCCAGCAGCTCCTCGGGACAGGGGGTGTACGAGCAGTACTTC,CASSSSGQGVYEQYF
-,few,TRBJ1-1,TRBV29-1,TGCAGCGTTGTAGTCCAGGGGAACACTGAAGCTTTCTTT,CSVVVQGNTEAFF
TRBD1,-,TRBJ2-7,TRBV18,TGTGCCAGCTCTGGCCAGGGGGCAATCAACGAGCAGTACTTC,CASSGQGAINEQYF
TRBD1,few,TRBJ2-1,TRBV29-1,TGCAGCGTTACCGGGACAGGGGCCTCATACAATGAGCAGTTCTTC,CSVTGTGASYNEQFF
TRBD1,-,TRBJ2-1,TRBV4-1,TGCGCCAGCAGCCCCGGGACAGGGTTAGGGAATGAGCAGTTCTTC,CASSPGTGLGNEQFF